These T cell receptor beta chains were read from a single sample in a study of glioma-infiltrating T cells. TCRdb reprocessed the multiplex PCR reads with MiXCR, giving one entry per CDR3 protein. The sample has more than 110,000 distinct CDR3 sequences, about two fifths seen once. Sequenced: glioma tissue, nonneoplastic brain tissue, or PBMCs (not recorded which). These receptors were obtained from a human donor with low-grade glioma or glioblastoma, undergoing nonglioma brain surgery, or in good health (not recorded which). CDR3s include the opening cysteine and the closing phenylalanine or tryptophan. The order of the fields is V gene, J gene, clone size, D gene, CDR3 protein, CDR3 DNA. A D gene is named only where the DNA matches it firmly. Size tells how often a clone was seen (once, few, many) or the class of an expanded clone, and some rows leave it out.

TRBV27	TRBJ1-4	few	.	CASSLTGFNEKLFF	TGTGCCAGCAGTCTGACAGGATTTAATGAAAAACTGTTTTTT
TRBV20-1	TRBJ2-4	few	.	CSAGELAKNIQYF	TGCAGTGCGGGGGAGTTAGCCAAAAACATTCAGTACTTC
TRBV10-3	TRBJ1-2	.	.	CAIGGNDYGYTF	TGTGCCATCGGTGGAAATGACTATGGCTACACCTTC
TRBV6-1	TRBJ1-2	many	.	CASSPTGLNYGYTF	TGTGCCAGCAGCCCGACAGGACTTAACTATGGCTACACCTTC
TRBV6-9	TRBJ2-7	once	TRBD2	CASSLGGSIDEQYF	TGTGCCAGCAGTTTAGGCGGGAGCATCGACGAGCAGTACTTC
TRBV6-4	TRBJ2-3	.	.	CASSAGLSTDTQYF	TGTGCCAGCAGCGCGGGACTCTCCACAGATACGCAGTATTTT
TRBV2	TRBJ2-3	once	.	CASSEVGANTDTQYF	TGTGCCAGCAGTGAAGTTGGGGCCAACACAGATACGCAGTATTTT
TRBV4-1	TRBJ1-1	.	.	CASSQEWEEDNTEAFF	TGCGCCAGCAGCCAAGAGTGGGAAGAAGATAACACTGAAGCTTTCTTT
TRBV12-5	TRBJ2-2	.	TRBD2	CASGPPGLAWTGELFF	TGTGCTAGTGGTCCCCCAGGACTAGCGTGGACCGGGGAGCTGTTTTTT
TRBV6-2/TRBV6-3	TRBJ2-3	few	TRBD1	CASSQQGTDTQYF	TGTGCCAGCAGCCAACAGGGGACAGATACGCAGTATTTT
TRBV2	TRBJ2-7	few	.	CASSTTGYEQYF	TGTGCCAGCAGTACGACAGGCTACGAGCAGTACTTC
TRBV18	TRBJ2-1	few	.	CASSPVQPGNNEQFF	TGTGCCAGCTCACCTGTCCAGCCTGGAAACAATGAGCAGTTCTTC
TRBV19	TRBJ2-1	.	.	CASGYRSSYNEQFF	TGTGCCAGTGGGTATCGGAGCTCCTACAATGAGCAGTTCTTC
TRBV18	TRBJ2-1	few	.	CASCMTGVHEQFF	TGTGCCAGCTGTATGACAGGAGTGCATGAGCAGTTCTTC
TRBV20-1	TRBJ1-2	.	TRBD1	CNAGDRAYGYTF	TGCAATGCCGGGGACAGGGCTTATGGCTACACCTTC
TRBV20-1	TRBJ2-7	few	TRBD2	CSARAGGPYEQYF	TGCAGTGCTAGAGCGGGAGGGCCTTACGAGCAGTACTTC
TRBV20-1	TRBJ2-1	.	.	CSAILPIGPHEQFF	TGCAGTGCTATTCTTCCAATAGGGCCACATGAGCAGTTCTTC
TRBV6-2/TRBV6-3	TRBJ2-2	.	.	CASSPWTSGATGELFF	TGTGCCAGCAGCCCCTGGACATCAGGTGCCACCGGGGAGCTGTTTTTT
TRBV10-1	TRBJ2-1	.	.	CASSETGYEQFF	TGCGCCAGCAGTGAGACAGGGTATGAGCAGTTCTTC
TRBV28	TRBJ2-2	few	TRBD1	CASSSGQGMDGELFF	TGTGCCAGCAGTTCCGGACAGGGGATGGACGGGGAGCTGTTTTTT
TRBV6-2/TRBV6-3	TRBJ1-1	few	.	CASSYSHRANTEAFF	TGTGCCAGCAGTTACTCGCACAGGGCGAACACTGAAGCTTTCTTT
TRBV20-1	TRBJ2-1	.	TRBD1	CSARGDSVYYNEQFF	TGCAGTGCTAGAGGGGACAGTGTTTACTACAATGAGCAGTTCTTC
TRBV6-6	TRBJ2-1	.	TRBD1	CASTEGPGGTYNEQFF	TGTGCCAGCACCGAAGGTCCAGGGGGCACCTACAATGAGCAGTTCTTC
TRBV4-1	TRBJ2-5	.	.	CASSREAVAAQETQYF	TGCGCCAGCAGCCGGGAGGCAGTAGCGGCACAAGAGACCCAGTACTTC
TRBV12-3/TRBV12-4	TRBJ2-2	.	TRBD2	CASRPGLTNTGELFF	TGTGCCAGCAGGCCGGGACTAACGAACACCGGGGAGCTGTTTTTT
TRBV15	TRBJ2-1	few	TRBD2	CATSRGLARAYNEQFF	TGTGCCACCAGCAGAGGACTAGCGAGGGCCTACAATGAGCAGTTCTTC
TRBV6-2/TRBV6-3	TRBJ2-7	.	.	CASSYSSGHSNEQYF	TGTGCCAGCAGTTACTCGTCGGGACATTCCAACGAGCAGTACTTC
TRBV6-1	TRBJ2-3	.	TRBD2	CASSELIAGPTDTQYF	TGTGCCAGCAGTGAGTTGATAGCGGGTCCCACAGATACGCAGTATTTT
TRBV2	TRBJ1-6	.	.	CASRIGSPLHF	TGTGCCAGCAGGATCGGATCACCCCTCCACTTT
TRBV20-1	TRBJ1-2	few	TRBD1	CSANKGAGAPKAF	TGCAGTGCTAATAAGGGGGCAGGGGCCCCAAAGGCCTTC
TRBV6-2/TRBV6-3	TRBJ2-5	.	TRBD2	CASSKIAGGETQYF	TGTGCCAGCAGTAAAATAGCGGGGGGAGAGACCCAGTACTTC
TRBV11-2	TRBJ2-3	.	TRBD2	CASSLGLAGGDTDTQYF	TGTGCCAGCAGCTTGGGACTAGCGGGAGGGGACACAGATACGCAGTATTTT
TRBV3-1	TRBJ1-1	few	TRBD1	CASSGTDMNTEAFF	TGTGCCAGCAGCGGGACAGACATGAACACTGAAGCTTTCTTT
TRBV3-1	TRBJ2-5	.	TRBD2	CASSQSLATSGETQYF	TGTGCCAGCAGCCAATCCCTTGCGACTAGCGGGGAGACCCAGTACTTC
TRBV7-9	TRBJ1-2	few	.	CASSLGGTNYGYTF	TGTGCCAGCAGCTTAGGGGGGACGAACTATGGCTACACCTTC
TRBV6-1	TRBJ2-7	.	.	CASSWRLEQYF	TGTGCCAGCAGTTGGAGGCTGGAGCAGTACTTC
TRBV19	TRBJ2-1	few	.	CASSAGENEQFF	TGTGCCAGTAGCGCAGGGGAGAATGAGCAGTTCTTC
TRBV28	TRBJ1-2	.	TRBD1	CASSFPDRVYGYTF	TGTGCCAGCAGTTTTCCCGACAGGGTTTATGGCTACACCTTC
TRBV7-9	TRBJ1-1	.	TRBD1	CASSLGTGFGTEAFF	TGTGCCAGCAGCTTAGGGACAGGGTTCGGAACTGAAGCTTTCTTT
TRBV19	TRBJ1-5	.	TRBD1	CASTDRGQGQPQHF	TGTGCCAGTACCGACAGGGGGCAAGGGCAGCCCCAGCATTTT
TRBV12-3/TRBV12-4	TRBJ2-1	.	.	CASSLAGGNEQFF	TGTGCCAGCAGTTTAGCAGGGGGCAATGAGCAGTTCTTC
TRBV20-1	TRBJ1-2	few	.	CSARDLGQGIYGYTF	TGCAGTGCTAGAGATCTAGGGCAGGGAATCTATGGCTACACCTTC
TRBV28	TRBJ2-1	once	TRBD2	CAISPSGSLSYNEQFF	TGTGCCATATCCCCTAGCGGGAGTTTGTCCTACAATGAGCAGTTCTTC
TRBV6-6	TRBJ2-1	.	.	CASSYGLIRGSSYNEQFF	TGTGCCAGCAGTTACGGTTTGATCAGGGGAAGCTCCTACAATGAGCAGTTCTTC
TRBV7-2	TRBJ2-1	.	.	CASSSVVTMGNEQFF	TGTGCCAGCAGCTCAGTCGTGACTATGGGTAATGAGCAGTTCTTC
TRBV20-1	TRBJ1-3	.	.	CSVTTGVTGNTIYF	TGCAGTGTTACGACAGGTGTCACTGGAAACACCATATATTTT
TRBV29-1	TRBJ2-1	many	.	CSVLRTRGVYNEQFF	TGCAGCGTTCTACGTACTAGAGGAGTATACAATGAGCAGTTCTTC
TRBV6-1	TRBJ2-1	many	TRBD2	CASSLLAGGYNEQFF	TGTGCCAGCAGTTTACTAGCGGGAGGATACAATGAGCAGTTCTTC
TRBV28	TRBJ1-2	few	.	CASSLGGWAVYGYTF	TGTGCCAGCAGTTTAGGGGGATGGGCGGTCTATGGCTACACCTTC